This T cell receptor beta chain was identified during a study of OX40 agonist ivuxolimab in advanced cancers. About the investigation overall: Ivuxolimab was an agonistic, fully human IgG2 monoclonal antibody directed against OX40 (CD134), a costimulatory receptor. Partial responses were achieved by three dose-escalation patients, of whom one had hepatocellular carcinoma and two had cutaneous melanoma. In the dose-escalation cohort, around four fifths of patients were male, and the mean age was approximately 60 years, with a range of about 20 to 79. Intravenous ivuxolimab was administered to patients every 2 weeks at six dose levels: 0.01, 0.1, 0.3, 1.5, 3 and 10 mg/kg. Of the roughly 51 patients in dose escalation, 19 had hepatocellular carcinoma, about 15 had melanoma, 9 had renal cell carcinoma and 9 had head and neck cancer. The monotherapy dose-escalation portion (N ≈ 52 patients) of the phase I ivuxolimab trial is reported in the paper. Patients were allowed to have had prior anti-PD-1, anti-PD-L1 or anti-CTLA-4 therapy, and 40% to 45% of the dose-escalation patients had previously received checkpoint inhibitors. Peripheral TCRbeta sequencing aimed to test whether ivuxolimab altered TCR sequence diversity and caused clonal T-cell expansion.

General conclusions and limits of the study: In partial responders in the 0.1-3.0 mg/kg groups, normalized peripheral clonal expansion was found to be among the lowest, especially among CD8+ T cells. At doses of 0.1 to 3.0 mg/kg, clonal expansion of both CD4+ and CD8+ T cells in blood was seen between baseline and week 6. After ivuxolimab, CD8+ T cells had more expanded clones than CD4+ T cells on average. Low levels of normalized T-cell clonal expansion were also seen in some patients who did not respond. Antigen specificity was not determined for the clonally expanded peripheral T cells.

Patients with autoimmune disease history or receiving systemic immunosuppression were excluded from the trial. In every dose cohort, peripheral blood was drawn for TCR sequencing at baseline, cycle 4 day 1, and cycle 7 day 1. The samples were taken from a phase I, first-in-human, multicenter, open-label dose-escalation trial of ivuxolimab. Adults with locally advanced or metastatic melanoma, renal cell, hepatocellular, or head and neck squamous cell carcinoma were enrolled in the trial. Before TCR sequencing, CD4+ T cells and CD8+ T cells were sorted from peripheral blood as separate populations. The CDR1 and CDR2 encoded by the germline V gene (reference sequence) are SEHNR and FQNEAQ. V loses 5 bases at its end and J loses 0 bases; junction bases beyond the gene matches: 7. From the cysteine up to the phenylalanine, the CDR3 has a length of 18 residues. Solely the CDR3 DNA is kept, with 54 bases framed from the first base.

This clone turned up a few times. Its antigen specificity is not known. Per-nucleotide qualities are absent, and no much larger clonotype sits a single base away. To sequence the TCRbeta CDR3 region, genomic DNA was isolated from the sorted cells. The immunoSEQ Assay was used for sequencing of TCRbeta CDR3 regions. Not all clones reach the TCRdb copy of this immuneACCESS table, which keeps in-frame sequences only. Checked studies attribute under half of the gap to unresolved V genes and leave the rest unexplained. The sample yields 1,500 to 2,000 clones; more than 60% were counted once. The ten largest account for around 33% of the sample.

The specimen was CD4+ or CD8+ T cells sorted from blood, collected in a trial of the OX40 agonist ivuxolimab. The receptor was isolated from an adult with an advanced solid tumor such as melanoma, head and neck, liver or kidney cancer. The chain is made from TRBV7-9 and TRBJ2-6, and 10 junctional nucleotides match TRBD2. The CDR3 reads CASSPRVAGGSGANVLTF. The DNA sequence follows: TGTGCCAGCAGCCCCCGGGTAGCGGGGGGCTCTGGGGCCAACGTCCTGACTTTC.